These 26 T cell receptor beta chains were sequenced from one sample in a study of shared clonotypes between healthy human individuals. Naive CD8 cells lacked CD45RO, underwent positive selection for CCR7 and left out terminally differentiated effector memory CD45RA+ cells. This table comes from immunoSEQ multiplex PCR, and its TCRdb copy is limited to in-frame clones, with some not included. Among over 2 million clones listed, about 95% were seen once. Material: naive CD8+ T cells sorted from blood. The source of these receptors is a man aged 18 to 29 in good health.

The rearrangement joins TRBV10-3 to TRBJ2-7; D not resolved. The germline V gene encodes CDR1 ENHRY and CDR2 SYGVKD. This CDR3 region has 13 residues. V lost 3 bases to trimming and J lost 0 bases, with 6 bases between them. DNA for the CDR3: TGTGCCATCAGTGAAATCCCCTCCTACGAGCAGTACTTC. Residues: CAISEIPSYEQYF.

The V gene is TRBV19, the J gene TRBJ1-6, with TRBD1 as a possible D gene (5 bases). V lost 1 base and J lost 7, with 8 bases in between. CDR3 length: 14 amino acids. The V gene's germline CDR1 is LNHDA and CDR2 SQIVND (reference sequence). The CDR3 DNA is TGTGCCAGTAGTATAGGGGGGATGAATTCACCCCTCCACTTT. The encoded protein is CASSIGGMNSPLHF.

The rearrangement links TRBV7-9 to TRBJ1-1; D remains ambiguous. V was cut by 4 bases and J by 0 bases, with 12 bases left in between. Germline lookup yields CDR1 SEHNR and CDR2 FQNEAQ (reference sequence). The CDR3 sequence is 15 residues long. This CDR3 reads CASSSDFGMNTEAFF. The CDR3 region has the DNA TGTGCCAGCAGCTCAGACTTCGGGATGAACACTGAAGCTTTCTTT.

The rearrangement links TRBV7-9 to TRBJ1-1; D may be TRBD1 (5 bases). The CDR3 spans 13 residues. V was cut by 3 bases and J by 2 bases, with 7 bases left in between. CDR1 is SEHNR and CDR2 is FQNEAQ in the germline V gene (reference sequence). As DNA, the CDR3 is TGTGCCAGCAGCTTCGGGGCCAACACTGAAGCTTTCTTT. Translated, it gives CASSFGANTEAFF.

This clone was seen a single time. Within the sample, other DNA sequences also encode this same CDR3. The V and J genes are TRBV19 and TRBJ2-7; D may be TRBD1 (5 bases). The germline V and J ends were trimmed by 3 bases and 3 bases, with 9 bases remaining between them. Germline CDR1 and CDR2: LNHDA and SQIVND (reference sequence). There are 13 residues in the CDR3. The CDR3 DNA sequence: TGTGCCAGTAGTATTGACAGAAACTACGAGCAGTACTTC. It encodes CASSIDRNYEQYF.

Turning to this clone: The same CDR3 is also encoded by other DNA sequences in this sample. This chain uses TRBV15 with TRBJ2-5; D not certain. The CDR3 has 14 residues. CDR1 LNHNV and CDR2 YYDKDF come from the germline V gene (reference sequence). Trimming removed 1 base from V and 0 bases from J, with 6 bases in between. CDR3 bases: TGTGCCACCAGCAGAGTAGGGTACCAAGAGACCCAGTACTTC. Its protein is CATSRVGYQETQYF.

This clone was observed a single time. The chain carries TRBV27 and TRBJ2-1; D is undetermined. CDR1 and CDR2 from the germline V gene are MNHEY and SMNVEV (reference sequence). V lost 7 bases and J lost 2, with 12 bases in between. The CDR3 contains 14 residues. The CDR3 sequence: CASTQRGAYNEQFF. The DNA for the CDR3 is TGTGCCAGCACCCAACGAGGCGCCTACAATGAGCAGTTCTTC.

Worth noting for this clone: This same CDR3 is encoded by further DNA sequences in the sample. This chain uses TRBV15 with TRBJ2-3, with D hard to call. The germline V gene has CDR1 LNHNV and CDR2 YYDKDF (reference sequence). The CDR3 runs to 14 residues. The V and J ends lost 0 bases and 0 bases respectively, with 4 bases between them. Written as DNA, the CDR3 is TGTGCCACCAGCAGAGATGGTAGCACAGATACGCAGTATTTT. Translated, it gives CATSRDGSTDTQYF.

V usage is TRBV7-9 and J usage is TRBJ1-4; D gene unclear. Trimming stripped 4 bases from V and 8 bases from J, with 20 bases between. The length of the CDR3 is 16 residues. Germline-derived CDR1 and CDR2 are SEHNR and FQNEAQ (reference sequence). The CDR3 loop reads CASSSRGAASREKLFF. CDR3 DNA: TGTGCCAGCAGCTCGCGAGGTGCGGCCTCAAGAGAAAAACTGTTTTTT.

The chain couples TRBV10-1 to TRBJ1-1; D not certain. The germline gives CDR1 WNHNN, CDR2 SYGVQD (reference sequence). The V end was cut by 3 bases, the J end by 6 bases, with 11 bases between. This CDR3 has 13 amino acids. The CDR3 here is CASSDRLGAEAFF. As DNA, the CDR3 is TGCGCCAGCAGTGATAGGTTAGGCGCTGAAGCTTTCTTT.

The rearrangement joins TRBV7-8 to TRBJ2-3; perhaps D is TRBD1 or TRBD2 (5 bases each). The V gene lost 5 bases and the J gene lost 6 bases, with 18 bases spanning the gap. The germline gives CDR1 SGHVS, CDR2 FQNEAQ. This CDR3 is 15 amino acids long. As DNA, the CDR3 is TGTGCCAGCAGCCCTGATCCATTATGGGGGGATACGCAGTATTTT. Amino acid sequence: CASSPDPLWGDTQYF.

This clone was seen a few times. The V gene is TRBV2, the J gene TRBJ1-1, with no clear D. The CDR3 contains 11 residues. V was cut by 11 bases and J by 7 bases, with 14 bases left in between. Looked up from germline, CDR1 is SNHLY and CDR2 is FYNNEI. The CDR3 spells CAWSEGLEAFF. In DNA form, the CDR3 reads TGTGCCTGGTCGGAGGGTCTTGAAGCTTTCTTT.

The chain uses TRBV7-9 and TRBJ2-5, with D perhaps matching TRBD2 (5 bases). CDR1 SEHNR and CDR2 FQNEAQ come from the germline V gene (reference sequence). The CDR3 totals 14 residues. V dropped 0 bases and J dropped 5 bases, with 10 bases sitting between them. The CDR3 DNA reads as TGTGCCAGCAGCTTAGCGGCTAGCTCGGAGACCCAGTACTTC. Translated: CASSLAASSETQYF.

This chain uses TRBV10-3 with TRBJ1-2, with D possibly matching TRBD1 (5 bases). V lost 2 bases and J lost 5, with 15 bases in between. Germline CDR1 and CDR2: ENHRY and SYGVKD. The CDR3 is 15 amino acids. The CDR3 reads CAISEDAGRRYGYTF. DNA of the CDR3: TGTGCCATCAGTGAGGACGCAGGGAGGCGGTATGGCTACACCTTC.

V gene TRBV30 combines with J gene TRBJ1-3; no clear D gene. V dropped 0 bases and J dropped 7 bases, with 7 bases sitting between them. Germline assignment: CDR1 GTSNPN and CDR2 SVGIG (reference sequence). The CDR3 is 12 amino acids. CDR3 DNA: TGTGCCTGGAGTGTACTATTTAACACCATATATTTT. This codes for CAWSVLFNTIYF.

The rearrangement joins TRBV15 to TRBJ1-6, with TRBD1 as a possible D gene (6 bases). Per the germline V gene, CDR1 is LNHNV and CDR2 is YYDKDF (reference sequence). V lost 0 bases and J lost 5, with 14 bases in between. The CDR3 consists of 17 residues. CDR3 loop: CATSRDVPGQNNSPLHF. In nucleotides, the CDR3 is TGTGCCACCAGCAGAGACGTCCCGGGACAAAATAATTCACCCCTCCACTTT.

On this clone itself: The identical CDR3 is also encoded by other nucleotide sequences in the sample. This chain joins TRBV28 and TRBJ2-1; no definite D call. The CDR3 is 11 residues long. Germline V CDR1 and CDR2: MDHEN, SYDVKM. The V gene lost 3 bases and the J gene lost 4 bases, with 1 base spanning the gap. CDR3 sequence reads: CASSFYNEQFF. DNA for the CDR3: TGTGCCAGCAGTTTTTACAATGAGCAGTTCTTC. The full variable domain, completed using reference TRBV28 and TRBJ2-1, is DVKVTQSSRYLVKRTGEKVFLECVQDMDHENMFWYRQDPGLGLRLIYFSYDVKMKEKGDIPEGYSVSREKKERFSLILESASTNQTSMYLCASSFYNEQFFGPGTRLTVL.

The chain uses TRBV28 and TRBJ1-2; maybe TRBD1 (6 bases). The CDR3 has 12 residues. V was shortened by 2 bases and J by 12 bases, with 13 bases between the two germline ends. CDR1 MDHEN and CDR2 SYDVKM come from the germline V gene. The CDR3, as DNA: TGTGCCAGCAGTTTAGGGGCAGGGGTGGACACCTTC. Encoded protein: CASSLGAGVDTF.

CDR3 amino acids: CASSFFPLAGATDTQYF. The CDR3 DNA is TGCGCCAGCAGCTTTTTTCCTCTCGCGGGGGCTACAGATACGCAGTATTTT. The chain uses TRBV5-1 and TRBJ2-3, with TRBD2 as a possible D gene (7 bases). The germline V gene has CDR1 SGHRS and CDR2 YFSETQ. V was pared by 2 bases and J by 3 bases, with 19 bases between. The CDR3 extends over 17 amino acids.

The chain joins TRBV5-6 to TRBJ2-5; TRBD1 matches at 8 bases. Germline trimming cut 4 bases from V and 7 bases from J; bases unmatched to any gene: 15. The CDR3 is 16 amino acids. Per germline, CDR1 SGHDT and CDR2 YYEEEE. CDR3 sequence reads: CASSQDLDRAWGTQYF. CDR3 bases: TGTGCCAGCAGCCAGGACCTGGACAGGGCATGGGGGACCCAGTACTTC.

This rearrangement joins TRBV7-6 to TRBJ1-6; D gene ambiguous. This CDR3 spans 11 amino acids. V dropped 1 base and J dropped 10 bases, with 2 bases sitting between them. Germline V gene sequence: CDR1 SGHVS, CDR2 FNYEAQ. This CDR3 is CASSLGSPLHF. The CDR3 DNA follows: TGTGCCAGCAGCTTAGGCTCACCCCTCCACTTT.

Of note for this clone: The same CDR3 also results from other DNA sequences found in this sample. The chain is built from TRBV19 and TRBJ1-4; D not resolved. This CDR3 comprises 13 residues. Germline V CDR1 and CDR2: LNHDA, SQIVND (reference sequence). V was shortened by 3 bases and J by 8 bases, with 10 bases between the two germline ends. This chain's CDR3 is CASSMDLEEKLFF. CDR3 bases: TGTGCCAGTAGTATGGATCTGGAGGAAAAACTGTTTTTT.

As regards this clone: Different DNA sequences within this sample yield the same CDR3. The genes are TRBV5-6 and TRBJ2-7; D not resolved. The CDR3 consists of 11 residues. The germline V gene encodes CDR1 SGHDT and CDR2 YYEEEE. V lost 0 bases, J lost 7 bases, and 5 bases lay in between. Here the CDR3 DNA reads TGTGCCAGCAGCTTGGGACCTGAGCAGTACTTC. It specifies CASSLGPEQYF.

This chain connects TRBV5-1 to TRBJ1-2; 7 nucleotides match TRBD1. Germline V lookup: CDR1 SGHRS, CDR2 YFSETQ. There are 14 residues in the CDR3. Losses at the gene ends were 4 bases for V and 1 base for J; bases not matched to a gene: 4. CDR3 residues: CASSEGDSNYGYTF. The CDR3 DNA reads TGCGCCAGCAGCGAAGGGGACAGTAACTATGGCTACACCTTC.

The chain uses TRBV7-9 and TRBJ2-1; 7 bases map to TRBD2. Germline assignment: CDR1 SEHNR and CDR2 FQNEAQ (reference sequence). Unmatched junction bases numbered 6, after V lost 1 base and J lost 0 bases. This CDR3 contains 17 residues. Written as DNA, the CDR3 is TGTGCCAGCAGCTTAGAGCTTGGCGGGAGCTCCTACAATGAGCAGTTCTTC. It yields the protein CASSLELGGSSYNEQFF.

The V call is TRBV5-4, the J call TRBJ1-1; tentatively, D is TRBD1 (5 bases). Trimming took 2 bases from V and 6 from J, leaving 11 bases between them. The CDR3 length is 13 residues. Germline V lookup: CDR1 SGHNT, CDR2 YYREEE (reference sequence). Here the CDR3 DNA reads TGTGCCAGCAGCTTTTATGGGGCTGCTGAAGCTTTCTTT. Translated: CASSFYGAAEAFF.